Detailed here is one T cell receptor beta chain. Its antigen is not known. Preparation of TRB cDNA libraries relied on 5' RACE carrying UMI labels. No DNA is given; TCRdb re-called the 5' RACE reads and lists each CDR3 protein once. The listing records under 30,000 distinct CDR3 sequences. The source of the sample is a study of CXCR3-negative and CXCR3-positive naive CD8 T cells. Regarding the study as a whole: Naive subsets were similarly diverse, while memory CD8+ repertoires were much less diverse. Both naive subsets, CXCR3-negative and CXCR3-positive, displayed similar TRBV-TRBJ usage, unlike memory cells.

The CDR3 loop spans 13 amino acids. Germline CDR1 and CDR2: SGHTA and FQGNSA. The rearrangement joins TRBV7-2 to TRBJ2-7; the D gene TCRdb calls, TRBD1, cannot be checked with no DNA. Input material: memory CD8+ T cells from blood. The clonotype comes from a human donor in good health. Some clones in this sample may be carry-over from other donors' samples. The CDR3 reads CASSSYYRDEQYF.